This is a list of T cell receptor beta chains from one sample in a study of blood T cell repertoires in COVID-19. Sequencing used immunoSEQ multiplex PCR; TCRdb keeps in-frame clones, though not all of them. The profile shows hundreds of thousands of clones, 80% to 90% of them singletons. Sequenced material: PBMCs or T cells enriched from blood (not recorded which). The source of these receptors is a man aged 18-30 years who had recovered from COVID-19. The CDR3 runs from the conserved cysteine through the conserved F or W. Fields, in order: J gene, V gene, D gene, clone size, CDR3 protein, CDR3 DNA. D genes are given only for firm matches. Rows give clone size only sometimes, using once, few, many, or a class for an expanded clone.

j_gene: TRBJ2-2; v_gene: TRBV25-1; d_gene: .; abundance: .; CDR3aa: CASSGVGREGLFF; CDR3nt: TGTGCCAGCAGTGGCGTTGGGCGGGAAGGGCTGTTTTTT
j_gene: TRBJ1-1; v_gene: TRBV7-8; d_gene: .; abundance: .; CDR3aa: CASSLASGNTEAFF; CDR3nt: TGTGCCAGCAGCTTAGCTTCGGGGAACACTGAAGCTTTCTTT
j_gene: TRBJ2-1; v_gene: TRBV24-1; d_gene: .; abundance: once; CDR3aa: CATSDADRGQFF; CDR3nt: TGTGCCACCAGTGATGCGGACAGAGGGCAGTTCTTC
j_gene: TRBJ1-4; v_gene: TRBV5-1; d_gene: .; abundance: .; CDR3aa: CASSSGQSSTNEKLFF; CDR3nt: TGCGCCAGCAGCTCCGGACAGTCATCAACTAATGAAAAACTGTTTTTT
j_gene: TRBJ1-4; v_gene: TRBV28; d_gene: .; abundance: .; CDR3aa: CASSPRSNEKLFF; CDR3nt: TGTGCCAGCAGCCCCCGGTCTAATGAAAAACTGTTTTTT
j_gene: TRBJ2-1; v_gene: TRBV6-1; d_gene: TRBD2; abundance: .; CDR3aa: CASSELGAGEYNEQFF; CDR3nt: TGTGCCAGCAGTGAACTGGGTGCGGGGGAGTACAATGAGCAGTTCTTC
j_gene: TRBJ1-1; v_gene: TRBV7-6; d_gene: TRBD1; abundance: few; CDR3aa: CASSLVSGQGPTEAFF; CDR3nt: TGTGCCAGCAGCTTAGTATCGGGACAGGGGCCTACTGAAGCTTTCTTT
j_gene: TRBJ1-2; v_gene: TRBV9; d_gene: .; abundance: .; CDR3aa: CASSEQQGFSNSKYGYTF; CDR3nt: TGTGCCAGCAGCGAACAACAGGGTTTTTCTAACTCGAAGTATGGCTACACCTTC
j_gene: TRBJ1-1; v_gene: TRBV7-2; d_gene: TRBD1; abundance: once; CDR3aa: CASSLPSGQGTNTEAFF; CDR3nt: TGTGCCAGCAGCCTTCCTTCTGGACAGGGGACGAACACTGAAGCTTTCTTT
j_gene: TRBJ1-2; v_gene: TRBV28; d_gene: .; abundance: .; CDR3aa: CASSLPTGPYGYTF; CDR3nt: TGTGCCAGCAGTCTCCCAACAGGCCCCTATGGCTACACCTTC
j_gene: TRBJ2-7; v_gene: TRBV6-2/TRBV6-3; d_gene: TRBD2; abundance: few; CDR3aa: CASSPSGGSSYEQYF; CDR3nt: TGTGCCAGCAGCCCTAGCGGAGGGAGCTCCTACGAGCAGTACTTC
j_gene: TRBJ1-6; v_gene: TRBV27; d_gene: .; abundance: .; CDR3aa: CASSFNWAGEYNSPLHF; CDR3nt: TGTGCCAGCAGTTTTAATTGGGCGGGGGAGTATAATTCACCCCTCCACTTT
j_gene: TRBJ1-5; v_gene: TRBV7-8; d_gene: .; abundance: .; CDR3aa: CASSPQDRPVVRGPQHF; CDR3nt: TGTGCCAGCAGCCCCCAGGACAGACCGGTCGTCCGGGGGCCCCAGCATTTT
j_gene: TRBJ1-2; v_gene: TRBV6-5; d_gene: .; abundance: .; CDR3aa: CASHSSYGYTF; CDR3nt: TGTGCCAGCCACAGCAGCTATGGCTACACCTTC
j_gene: TRBJ1-2; v_gene: TRBV6-5; d_gene: TRBD1; abundance: .; CDR3aa: CASSLGQGDYGYTF; CDR3nt: TGTGCCAGCAGCCTGGGACAGGGGGACTATGGCTACACCTTC
j_gene: TRBJ2-7; v_gene: TRBV20-1; d_gene: .; abundance: .; CDR3aa: CSARQGYEQYF; CDR3nt: TGCAGTGCTAGACAGGGCTACGAGCAGTACTTC
j_gene: TRBJ1-1; v_gene: TRBV9; d_gene: .; abundance: .; CDR3aa: CASSPSAGEVESFF; CDR3nt: TGTGCCAGCAGCCCCTCCGCGGGGGAGGTTGAATCTTTCTTT
j_gene: TRBJ2-1; v_gene: TRBV9; d_gene: .; abundance: few; CDR3aa: CASSVGLTSSYNEQFF; CDR3nt: TGTGCCAGCAGCGTAGGGCTAACTAGCTCCTACAATGAGCAGTTCTTC
j_gene: TRBJ1-1; v_gene: TRBV7-2; d_gene: TRBD1; abundance: .; CDR3aa: CASQRQTGEVEAFF; CDR3nt: TGTGCCAGCCAACGCCAGACAGGGGAAGTTGAAGCTTTCTTT
j_gene: TRBJ1-1; v_gene: TRBV3-1/TRBV3-2; d_gene: TRBD1; abundance: .; CDR3aa: CASSPDRDTEAFF; CDR3nt: TGTGCCAGCAGCCCAGACAGGGACACTGAAGCTTTCTTT
j_gene: TRBJ1-6; v_gene: TRBV4-1; d_gene: TRBD1; abundance: .; CDR3aa: CASSQGRQGNNSPLHF; CDR3nt: TGCGCCAGCAGCCAGGGTCGACAGGGGAATAATTCACCCCTCCACTTT
j_gene: TRBJ2-7; v_gene: TRBV24-1; d_gene: .; abundance: .; CDR3aa: CATSDLPAMSNEQYF; CDR3nt: TGTGCCACCAGTGATTTGCCCGCGATGTCCAACGAGCAGTACTTC
j_gene: TRBJ2-7; v_gene: TRBV14; d_gene: .; abundance: .; CDR3aa: CASSQGYCRFDEQYF; CDR3nt: TGTGCCAGCAGCCAAGGGTATTGCCGGTTCGACGAGCAGTACTTC
j_gene: TRBJ1-1; v_gene: TRBV18; d_gene: .; abundance: .; CDR3aa: CASSPRQGPTEAFF; CDR3nt: TGTGCCAGCTCACCACGCCAGGGTCCCACTGAAGCTTTCTTT
j_gene: TRBJ2-5; v_gene: TRBV4-2; d_gene: .; abundance: once; CDR3aa: CASSQEVGQQETQYF; CDR3nt: TGTGCCAGCAGCCAAGAGGTGGGACAACAAGAGACCCAGTACTTC
j_gene: TRBJ2-3; v_gene: TRBV19; d_gene: TRBD1; abundance: .; CDR3aa: CASTITGGRDTQYF; CDR3nt: TGTGCCAGTACCATAACAGGGGGCAGGGATACGCAGTATTTT
j_gene: TRBJ2-5; v_gene: TRBV13; d_gene: TRBD2; abundance: once; CDR3aa: CASSLAWREKGETQYF; CDR3nt: TGTGCCAGCAGCTTAGCTTGGCGGGAGAAAGGAGAGACCCAGTACTTC
j_gene: TRBJ2-1; v_gene: TRBV11-2; d_gene: TRBD2; abundance: .; CDR3aa: CASSSGLAGGGEQFF; CDR3nt: TGTGCCAGCAGCTCGGGACTAGCGGGGGGAGGTGAGCAGTTCTTC
j_gene: TRBJ2-2; v_gene: TRBV19; d_gene: .; abundance: .; CDR3aa: CARAGRINTGELFF; CDR3nt: TGTGCCAGGGCGGGACGGATTAACACCGGGGAGCTGTTTTTT
j_gene: TRBJ1-1; v_gene: TRBV9; d_gene: .; abundance: .; CDR3aa: CASSVGRVVLVETEAFF; CDR3nt: TGTGCCAGCAGCGTAGGGCGGGTAGTATTAGTTGAAACTGAAGCTTTCTTT
j_gene: TRBJ1-2; v_gene: TRBV18; d_gene: .; abundance: .; CDR3aa: CASSPTGLEGYTF; CDR3nt: TGTGCCAGCTCACCTACAGGGCTCGAAGGCTACACCTTC
j_gene: TRBJ1-4; v_gene: TRBV24-1; d_gene: .; abundance: .; CDR3aa: CATSATLQGKLFF; CDR3nt: TGTGCCACCAGTGCAACACTCCAGGGGAAACTGTTTTTT
j_gene: TRBJ1-1; v_gene: TRBV6-5; d_gene: TRBD1; abundance: .; CDR3aa: CASRGQMNTEAFF; CDR3nt: TGTGCCAGCCGGGGACAGATGAACACTGAAGCTTTCTTT
j_gene: TRBJ1-2; v_gene: TRBV18; d_gene: .; abundance: .; CDR3aa: CASSPRGSYGYTF; CDR3nt: TGTGCCAGCTCACCAAGAGGGAGCTATGGCTACACCTTC
j_gene: TRBJ2-2; v_gene: TRBV2; d_gene: TRBD1; abundance: .; CDR3aa: CASSALTGLGELFF; CDR3nt: TGTGCCAGCAGTGCCCTGACAGGGCTCGGGGAGCTGTTTTTT
j_gene: TRBJ1-4; v_gene: TRBV18; d_gene: .; abundance: .; CDR3aa: CASSQYSGYTEKLFF; CDR3nt: TGTGCCAGCTCTCAATATTCAGGGTATACGGAAAAACTGTTTTTT
j_gene: TRBJ2-7; v_gene: TRBV28; d_gene: TRBD1; abundance: .; CDR3aa: CASSLSGTGPSYEQYF; CDR3nt: TGTGCCAGCAGTTTATCCGGGACAGGCCCCTCGTACGAGCAGTACTTC
j_gene: TRBJ2-6; v_gene: TRBV4-1; d_gene: .; abundance: .; CDR3aa: CASSQEHRGSGANVLTF; CDR3nt: TGCGCCAGCAGCCAAGAGCATAGAGGGTCCGGGGCCAACGTCCTGACTTTC
j_gene: TRBJ2-1; v_gene: TRBV6-5; d_gene: .; abundance: .; CDR3aa: CASRRGDRAYNEQFF; CDR3nt: TGTGCCAGCAGGCGGGGGGACAGGGCTTACAATGAGCAGTTCTTC